The T cell receptor (beta chain) under discussion was sequenced for a study of a mutant IDH1 vaccine in newly diagnosed glioma. Study background: Beginning 4-6 weeks after radiotherapy alone, or with temozolomide cycles, vaccination took place. Pretreatment consisted of radiotherapy, temozolomide, or both, with most receiving both.

With respect to this clone: Its specificity is not known.

Sequencing was performed with immunoSEQ multiplex PCR; in TCRdb, only in-frame clones are kept and a portion is missing. In the table there are 20,000 to 30,000 clones, around 77% of which are singletons. Time point denoted: week 11, during vaccination. The study gave 300 ug of mutant IDH1 20-mer peptide per vaccine dose, with topical imiquimod. Per germline, CDR1 SEHNR and CDR2 FQNEAQ (reference sequence). V was cut by 4 bases and J by 4 bases, with 17 bases left in between. The CDR3 extends over 16 amino acids. The sample consisted of PBMCs, taken from a glioma patient whose treatment included an IDH1 peptide vaccine. The chain links TRBV7-9 to TRBJ1-3; tentative D call: TRBD1 (5 bases). The clonotype comes from a woman aged 18-29 years with glioma. CDR3: CASSSLGPGAGNTIYF. The CDR3, as DNA: TGTGCCAGCAGCTCTCTGGGACCGGGAGCAGGAAACACCATATATTTT. Looking up the rest from reference TRBV7-9 and TRBJ1-3 gives the full variable domain: DTGVSQNPRHKITKRGQNVTFRCDPISEHNRLYWYRQTLGQGPEFLTYFQNEAQLEKSRLLSDRFSAERPKGSFSTLEIQRTEQGDSAMYLCASSSLGPGAGNTIYFGEGSWLTVV.